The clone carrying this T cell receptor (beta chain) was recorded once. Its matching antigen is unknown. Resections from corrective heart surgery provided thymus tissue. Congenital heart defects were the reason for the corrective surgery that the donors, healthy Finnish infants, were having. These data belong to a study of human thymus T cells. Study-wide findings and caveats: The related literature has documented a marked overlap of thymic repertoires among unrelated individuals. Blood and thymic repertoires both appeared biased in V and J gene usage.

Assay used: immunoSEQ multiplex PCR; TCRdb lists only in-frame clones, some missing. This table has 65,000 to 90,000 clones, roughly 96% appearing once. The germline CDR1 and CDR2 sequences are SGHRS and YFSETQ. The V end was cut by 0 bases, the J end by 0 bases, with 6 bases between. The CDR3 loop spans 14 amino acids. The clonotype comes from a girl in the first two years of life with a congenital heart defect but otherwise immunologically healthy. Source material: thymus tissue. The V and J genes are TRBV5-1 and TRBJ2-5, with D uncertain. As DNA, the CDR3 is TGCGCCAGCAGCTTGGAGGCAGACCAAGAGACCCAGTACTTC. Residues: CASSLEADQETQYF.